This T cell receptor beta chain was documented in a study of T cell changes during pregnancy in multiple sclerosis (dated by TCRdb to the late 2010s). About the full investigation: The study looked at changes in the T cell repertoire across pregnancy in women with multiple sclerosis.

This clone was recorded once. Its antigen is unknown. No base quality values were provided; no much bigger clone lies one nucleotide off. Trimming takes 5 bases off V and 0 bases off J; junction bases not matched to a gene: 9. CDR1 and CDR2 were assigned from the germline V gene as SGHTA and FQGNSA. Including cysteine and phenylalanine, the CDR3 has 16 amino acids. This entry keeps only the CDR3 DNA: 48 bases, framed from base 1. Receptor amplification or capture employed the immunoSEQ multiplex PCR assay. The source is immuneACCESS, and TCRdb retained only in-frame sequences with V and J called. Part of the clones is not carried over; for the studies checked, unresolved V genes explain less than half of this, and the remainder is unexplained. Present in this sample are 55,000 to 85,000 clones, 90% of which were seen just once. Jointly, the top ten make up more than 1.4% of the sample.

This TCR was recovered from a female donor with multiple sclerosis, enrolled in a pregnancy study. Material: peripheral blood, obtained in the third trimester of pregnancy. This receptor chain uses TRBV7-2 and TRBJ2-5; the central 7 bases match TRBD2. The CDR3 region reads CASSRERGKYQETQYF. The DNA sequence is given as TGTGCCAGCAGCAGAGAGCGGGGCAAGTACCAAGAGACCCAGTACTTC. With the portions outside the CDR3 filled from the reference TRBV7-2 and TRBJ2-5 genes, the complete variable region becomes GAGVSQSPSNKVTEKGKDVELRCDPISGHTALYWYRQSLGQGLEFLIYFQGNSAPDKSGLPSDRFSAERTGGSVSTLTIQRTQQEDSAVYLCASSRERGKYQETQYFGPGTRLLVL.